A selection of T cell receptor beta chains follows, all from one sample in a study of shared clonotypes between healthy human individuals. Profiled with immunoSEQ multiplex PCR; TCRdb holds only in-frame clones, not every one. Among under 2,500,000 clones listed, approximately 94% were seen once. Sequencing was carried out using naive CD4+ T cells sorted from blood. The receptors derive from a man between 18 and 35 years old in good health. CDR3s include the opening cysteine and the closing phenylalanine or tryptophan. D genes are given only for firm matches. Some rows have no size entry. The others give once, few or many, or a class for an expanded clone.

size	V	D	J	CDR3	DNA
-	TRBV30	-	TRBJ2-3	CAWRTGPDTQYF	TGTGCCTGGAGGACGGGACCAGATACGCAGTATTTT
once	TRBV6-5	-	TRBJ1-5	CASRRDWNQPQHF	TGTGCCAGCAGACGGGACTGGAATCAGCCCCAGCATTTT
-	TRBV20-1	-	TRBJ1-2	CSAQSRWF	TGCAGTGCCCAAAGTAGGTGGTTC
-	TRBV5-4	TRBD1	TRBJ1-2	CASSLTGGVYGYTF	TGTGCCAGCAGCTTGACAGGGGGCGTCTATGGCTACACCTTC
-	TRBV5-1	TRBD2	TRBJ2-3	CASSRRGDGTSTDTQYF	TGCGCCAGCAGCCGTCGGGGGGACGGGACGTCCACAGATACGCAGTATTTT
-	TRBV5-1	-	TRBJ2-2	CASSRRDSGELFF	TGCGCCAGCAGCCGAAGGGATTCCGGGGAGCTGTTTTTT
-	TRBV9	-	TRBJ2-2	CASSGTVGELFF	TGTGCCAGCAGCGGGACAGTCGGGGAGCTGTTTTTT
-	TRBV9	TRBD1	TRBJ1-2	CASSVDRGKENGYTF	TGTGCCAGCAGCGTAGACAGGGGGAAGGAGAATGGCTACACCTTC
-	TRBV30	-	TRBJ1-2	CAWSVPGPVRGGYTF	TGTGCCTGGAGTGTACCGGGACCGGTGCGCGGTGGCTACACCTTC
-	TRBV6-5	TRBD1	TRBJ1-2	CASSSSLTGSYGYTF	TGTGCCAGCAGTTCCTCACTGACAGGGAGCTATGGCTACACCTTC
-	TRBV11-3	TRBD2	TRBJ2-1	CASSLRPSGNEQFF	TGTGCCAGCAGCTTACGGCCTAGCGGCAATGAGCAGTTCTTC
-	TRBV18	-	TRBJ1-2	CASSQGPTYGYTF	TGTGCCAGCTCACAGGGACCGACCTATGGCTACACCTTC
-	TRBV5-1	-	TRBJ2-5	CASSLVGERIETQYF	TGCGCCAGCAGCTTGGTCGGGGAAAGGATAGAGACCCAGTACTTC
-	TRBV5-4	TRBD2	TRBJ2-1	CASSRGLAGSYNEQFF	TGTGCCAGCAGCCGGGGACTAGCGGGTTCCTACAATGAGCAGTTCTTC
-	TRBV2	TRBD2	TRBJ2-7	CASSEALLAGTYEQYF	TGTGCCAGCAGTGAAGCGCTTCTAGCGGGGACCTACGAGCAGTACTTC
-	TRBV7-9	-	TRBJ1-1	CASSRDTEAFF	TGTGCCAGCAGTCGGGACACTGAAGCTTTCTTT
-	TRBV30	-	TRBJ1-2	CAWSVEGGYTF	TGTGCCTGGAGTGTAGAAGGTGGCTACACCTTC
once	TRBV2	-	TRBJ1-5	CASSFRQTSNQPQHF	TGTGCCAGCAGTTTCAGACAGACTAGCAATCAGCCCCAGCATTTT
-	TRBV19	-	TRBJ1-1	CASSPTGTLPIGDTEAFF	TGTGCCAGTAGTCCAACCGGGACCCTCCCGATTGGGGACACTGAAGCTTTCTTT
once	TRBV19	TRBD1	TRBJ1-6	CASSSGQGNSPLHF	TGTGCCAGTAGTTCCGGACAGGGTAATTCACCCCTCCACTTT
-	TRBV5-4	TRBD2	TRBJ2-5	CASRPTSAQETQYF	TGTGCCAGCAGACCTACTAGCGCACAAGAGACCCAGTACTTC
once	TRBV11-2	-	TRBJ1-2	CASSSISGGAADGYTF	TGTGCCAGCAGCTCCATCTCAGGAGGGGCGGCGGATGGCTACACCTTC
-	TRBV30	-	TRBJ1-4	CAWSPRGGGQKLFF	TGTGCCTGGAGTCCACGTGGGGGTGGACAAAAACTGTTTTTT
-	TRBV5-4	-	TRBJ1-3	CASSEGLSGNTIYF	TGTGCCAGCAGCGAGGGACTCTCTGGAAACACCATATATTTT
-	TRBV7-2	TRBD1	TRBJ2-5	CASSLTTGGAETQYF	TGTGCCAGCAGCTTGACGACAGGGGGGGCGGAGACCCAGTACTTC
-	TRBV30	-	TRBJ2-1	CAWSGPYAEQFF	TGTGCCTGGAGTGGACCCTACGCTGAGCAGTTCTTC
-	TRBV21-1	-	TRBJ1-1	CASSKSWGQYEAFF	TGTGCCAGCAGTAAAAGCTGGGGACAGTATGAAGCTTTCTTT
-	TRBV2	-	TRBJ1-3	CASRAIVGNDGNTIYF	TGTGCCAGCAGAGCCATTGTGGGCAACGATGGAAACACCATATATTTT
once	TRBV5-5	TRBD2	TRBJ2-3	CASSSGLAGGTDTQYF	TGTGCCAGCAGCTCGGGACTAGCGGGAGGAACAGATACGCAGTATTTT